Listed below are T cell receptor beta chains from one sample, sequenced in a study of lymphopenia after photon versus proton radiotherapy. Produced via immunoSEQ multiplex PCR; TCRdb's table is partial and in-frame only. The repertoire consists of some 41,000 clones, with roughly 84% occurring once and the leading ten covering under 3%. The material was peripheral blood, obtained from a patient treated with photon-based radiotherapy. These receptors all come from a man aged 45-60 years with gastric cancer. The CDR3 runs from the conserved cysteine through the conserved F or W. D genes are given only for firm matches. Only part of the rows carry a size: once, few, many, or a class if the clone is expanded.

>.|TRBV7-2|TRBJ1-1|.
TGTGCCAGCAGCTTGACAGTGAACACTGAAGCTTTCTTT
CASSLTVNTEAFF
>TRBD1|TRBV18|TRBJ2-5|.
TGTGCCAGCTCACCCACCGGGACAGGGCTCGAGTCGGGAGAGACCCAGTACTTC
CASSPTGTGLESGETQYF
>.|TRBV2|TRBJ1-2|.
TGTGCCAGCAGTAGGAGGAACTATGGCTACACCTTC
CASSRRNYGYTF
>.|TRBV18|TRBJ1-1|.
TGTGCCAGCTCACCACGTCCGGAGGAGAACACTGAAGCTTTCTTT
CASSPRPEENTEAFF
>TRBD2|TRBV19|TRBJ2-1|.
TGTGCCAGTAGTCCCTGGGAGCGGGAGGGTTTTAAGGAGCAGTTCTTC
CASSPWEREGFKEQFF
>TRBD2|TRBV13|TRBJ2-1|.
TGTGCCAGCAGCTCCGCGGGACTAGCGGGAGCATCCTACAATGAGCAGTTCTTC
CASSSAGLAGASYNEQFF
>.|TRBV6-5|TRBJ1-3|.
TGTGCCAGCAGTTACTCGATAGGAACTGGAAACACCATATATTTT
CASSYSIGTGNTIYF
>.|TRBV19|TRBJ1-4|once
TGTGCCAGTAGCCAGCCGGGACGTGGTAATGAAAAACTGTTTTTT
CASSQPGRGNEKLFF
>TRBD2|TRBV9|TRBJ2-1|.
TGTGCCAGCAGCGTAGGTAGCGGGAGTAGGAATGAGCAGTTCTTC
CASSVGSGSRNEQFF
>.|TRBV7-9|TRBJ2-2|.
TGTGCCAATACAGGAGCGAACACCGGGGAGCTGTTTTTT
CANTGANTGELFF
>.|TRBV7-2|TRBJ2-2|.
TGTGCCAGCAGCTCTTTCGGGGAGCTGTTTTTT
CASSSFGELFF
>TRBD1|TRBV18|TRBJ1-6|.
TGTGCCAGCTCACCACTGGGACAGGGGGCAGATTCACCCCTCCACTTT
CASSPLGQGADSPLHF
>TRBD1|TRBV6-5|TRBJ1-1|.
TGTGCCAGCAGTTACCTACAGGGGGCAACTTTCTTT
CASSYLQGATFF
>TRBD2|TRBV6-1|TRBJ2-3|.
TGTGCCAGCAGAGAAGACGGGAGGGCCACAGATACGCAGTATTTT
CASREDGRATDTQYF
>.|TRBV7-9|TRBJ1-4|.
TGTGCCAGCAGCTTAGGGTGGGGAGAGAATGAAAAACTGTTTTTT
CASSLGWGENEKLFF
>.|TRBV7-2|TRBJ1-1|.
TGTGCCAGCAGCCCGAGGGGGTGGGGCCCAAGGAACACTGAAGCTTTCTTT
CASSPRGWGPRNTEAFF
>TRBD1|TRBV7-8|TRBJ2-2|.
TGTGCCAGCAGCACTAGGACAGGGAACACCGGGGAGCTGTTTTTT
CASSTRTGNTGELFF
>.|TRBV18|TRBJ2-1|.
TGTGCCAGCTCACTAGCGGACAATGAGCAGTTCTTC
CASSLADNEQFF
>TRBD1|TRBV14|TRBJ2-2|.
TGTGCCAGCAGCGGACAGGGGGCTGGCGGGGAGCTGTTTTTT
CASSGQGAGGELFF
>TRBD1|TRBV19|TRBJ1-1|.
TGTGCCAGTAAGCAGGGGGCTATGGTGAACACTGAAGCTTTCTTT
CASKQGAMVNTEAFF
>TRBD1|TRBV9|TRBJ1-1|.
TGTGCCAGCAGCGTCGGACAGGGTCTGAACACTGAAGCTTTCTTT
CASSVGQGLNTEAFF
>TRBD1|TRBV6-1|TRBJ1-4|.
TGTGCCAGCAGTGGGGGACAGGGGTCGGCTAATGAAAAACTGTTTTTT
CASSGGQGSANEKLFF
>.|TRBV7-2|TRBJ1-1|.
TGTGCCAGCAGCGCCACAGGGTTTGGCACTGAAGCTTTCTTT
CASSATGFGTEAFF
>TRBD1|TRBV18|TRBJ2-3|.
TGTGCCAGCTCACTAGGACAGGGTAACACAGATACGCAGTATTTT
CASSLGQGNTDTQYF
>TRBD1|TRBV12-5|TRBJ2-2|few
TGTGCTAGTGGTTTGGTACTCGCACAGGGGATCGGGGAGCTGTTTTTT
CASGLVLAQGIGELFF
>.|TRBV6-5|TRBJ2-3|.
TGTGCCAGCAGTTCCGGAACCGATACGCAGTATTTT
CASSSGTDTQYF